The sequence of this T cell receptor beta chain was determined in a study of beta chain features in type 1 diabetes. Study results and caveats: Researchers cautioned that cDNA sequencing could over-represent cells with high TCR expression.

cDNA synthesis used the whole RNA isolate, giving expressed TCRB sequences. The method was immunoSEQ multiplex PCR; TCRdb's version includes in-frame clones alone and lacks a portion of them. Among 970,000 or so clones, roughly 15% were seen once, and the ten largest hold 0.02% to 0.025%. CDR3 length: 10 amino acids. Trimming stripped 5 bases from V and 5 bases from J, with 6 bases between. Germline V gene sequence: CDR1 DFQATT, CDR2 SNEGSKA (reference sequence). In this sample, this clone turned up a few times. The antigen is unknown. Other DNA sequences of this sample code for an identical CDR3. The material sequenced was naive CD4+ T cells from blood. The rearrangement joins TRBV20-1 to TRBJ2-5; D unresolved. This clonotype originated in a woman under 30 in good health. This CDR3 reads CSAARETQYF. CDR3 coding DNA: TGCAGTGCTGCTAGGGAGACCCAGTACTTC.